One TCR beta chain is described in this entry. The data originate from a study of blood T cell repertoires in COVID-19. The protocol was immunoSEQ multiplex PCR, while the TCRdb copy is restricted to in-frame clones and leaves out a portion. The table includes fewer than 400,000 clones, roughly 90% detected once. This CDR3 is 14 amino acids long. The germline V and J ends were trimmed by 2 bases and 5 bases, with 10 bases remaining between them. Germline V gene data show CDR1 as MDHEN and CDR2 as SYDVKM. The sequencing input was peripheral blood. This sequence was found in a woman in her twenties or thirties with COVID-19, enrolled during active disease. This sequence joins TRBV28 and TRBJ1-5; D gene ambiguous. The CDR3 sequence: CASSLTGNDQPQHF. For the CDR3, the DNA is TGTGCCAGCAGTTTAACCGGGAACGATCAGCCCCAGCATTTT.